This TCR beta chain is drawn from a study of shared clonotypes between healthy human individuals. Repertoires were generated with immunoSEQ multiplex PCR, while TCRdb's copy carries only in-frame clones and drops some. The data hold about 1.5 million clones, with approximately 98% observed a single time. The CDR3 has 14 residues. Deletions cut 5 bases from V and 4 bases from J, with 11 bases between. Germline values: CDR1 MNHEY, CDR2 SVGAGI. The source material was naive CD4+ T cells sorted from blood. Subset indicated: CD45RA+ positively selected. The receptor was derived from a man aged 30 to 45 in good health. This chain connects TRBV6-5 to TRBJ2-2; no clear D gene. The CDR3 DNA follows: TGTGCCAGCAGTACTCGACGGTCCACCGGGGAGCTGTTTTTT. It translates to CASSTRRSTGELFF.